Listed below are T cell receptor beta chains from one sample, sequenced in a study of blood T cell repertoires in COVID-19. The assay was immunoSEQ multiplex PCR, and TCRdb's table has in-frame clones only and misses some. The data contain tens of thousands of clones, around four fifths of them singletons. Sequenced sample: peripheral blood. The receptors come from a woman older than 75 with acute or convalescent COVID-19. Each CDR3 is given with its conserved first and last residue. A D gene is named only where the DNA matches it firmly. The size field is filled for only some rows; it gives once, few, many or a size class.

>NA|TRBJ1-1|NA|TRBV5-1
TGCGCCAGCAGCCCCCTTCCGGGGATCGGAGACACTGAAGCTTTCTTT
CASSPLPGIGDTEAFF
>TRBD2|TRBJ2-6|NA|TRBV5-1
TGCGCCAGCAGCTTGGGGAGAGCGGGGCGAGGGGCCAACGTCCTGACTTTC
CASSLGRAGRGANVLTF
>NA|TRBJ1-6|NA|TRBV27
TGTGCCAGCAGTTTATTGGGGGCCAATTCACCCCTCCACTTT
CASSLLGANSPLHF
>NA|TRBJ1-2|NA|TRBV24-1
TGTGCCACCAGTGAGGGCAGGGAATACACCTTC
CATSEGREYTF
>NA|TRBJ1-2|NA|TRBV5-4
TGTGCCAGCAGCCAGGACAGATCCGAATCCTATGGCTACACCTTC
CASSQDRSESYGYTF
>NA|TRBJ1-2|NA|TRBV19
TGTGCCAGTAGTCTCGGGGGAAGCCCTTATGGCTACACCTTC
CASSLGGSPYGYTF
>NA|TRBJ1-1|NA|TRBV6-5
TGTGCCAGCAGTTCTGTTGCCAGGGCTGAAGCTTTCTTT
CASSSVARAEAFF
>TRBD1|TRBJ1-1|few|TRBV19
TGTGCCAGCCAACAGCCGGGACAGATAAACACTGAAGCTTTCTTT
CASQQPGQINTEAFF
>TRBD1|TRBJ2-7|NA|TRBV29-1
TGCAGCGTTGTGGGGACAGACTACGAGCAGTACTTC
CSVVGTDYEQYF
>NA|TRBJ2-2|NA|TRBV19
TGTGCCAGTAGTCCCCCCGCAGGAGGTCGGGGCGGGGAGCTGTTTTTT
CASSPPAGGRGGELFF
>NA|TRBJ2-5|few|TRBV12-3/TRBV12-4
TGTGCCAGCAGGCAGACAGTCGCAGAGACCCAGTACTTC
CASRQTVAETQYF
>TRBD1|TRBJ2-3|NA|TRBV29-1
TGCAGCGTCAGGGACAGGGTCACAGATACGCAGTATTTT
CSVRDRVTDTQYF
>NA|TRBJ1-3|NA|TRBV5-1
TGCGCCAGCAGCTTAGACAGTCTCTCTGGAAACACCATATATTTT
CASSLDSLSGNTIYF
>NA|TRBJ2-7|few|TRBV30
TGTGCCTGGAGCGCACCCGGACTGTACGAGCAGTACTTC
CAWSAPGLYEQYF
>TRBD1|TRBJ1-6|NA|TRBV5-6
TGTGCCAGCAGCTTGCCATGGGACAGGGAGAATTCACCCCTCCACTTT
CASSLPWDRENSPLHF
>TRBD1|TRBJ1-6|NA|TRBV28
TGTGCCAGTCGACAGGGGGCTTCCTATAATTCACCCCTCCACTTT
CASRQGASYNSPLHF
>NA|TRBJ1-6|NA|TRBV5-1
TGCGCCAGCAGCTTGGCCGACAGGTTCTCGGCACCCCTCCACTTT
CASSLADRFSAPLHF
>TRBD2|TRBJ2-3|once|TRBV10-3
TGTGCCATAGGGGCGGGGGGGACAGATACGCAGTATTTT
CAIGAGGTDTQYF
>NA|TRBJ1-1|NA|TRBV21-1
TGTGCCAGCGGCAACTTCTCCGTTGGACAGATAAAAGCCCCTGTAGTGAACACTGAAGCTTTCTTT
CASGNFSVGQIKAPVVNTEAFF
>NA|TRBJ1-2|NA|TRBV25-1
TGTGCCAGCAGCCGAGAGCGCGGGGGTCAGGGGCCTAACTATGGCTACACCTTC
CASSRERGGQGPNYGYTF
>TRBD1|TRBJ1-2|once|TRBV10-3
TGTGCCATCAGTGCCCAGACAGGGCTCTATGGCTACACCTTC
CAISAQTGLYGYTF
>NA|TRBJ2-7|NA|TRBV6-5
TGTGCCAGCAGTTACGACGGGACACCTACCTACGAGCAGTACTTC
CASSYDGTPTYEQYF
>TRBD2|TRBJ2-3|NA|TRBV6-5
TGTGCCAGCAGTTACGGGGGGGTGAGAGATACGCAGTATTTT
CASSYGGVRDTQYF
>NA|TRBJ1-1|NA|TRBV6-1
TGTGCCAGCAGTGATATGGCAGAGCGGAACACTGAAGCTTTCTTT
CASSDMAERNTEAFF
>NA|TRBJ2-1|NA|TRBV6-5
TGTGCCAGCAGGTCGGGACTTAACTCCTACAATGAGCAGTTCTTC
CASRSGLNSYNEQFF
>NA|TRBJ1-5|NA|TRBV18
TGTGCCAGCCCCTCCAATCAGCCCCAGCATTTT
CASPSNQPQHF
>TRBD1|TRBJ2-2|few|TRBV5-1
TGCGCCAGCAGCTTGGGACAGGGGGCTTCCGGGGAGCTGTTTTTT
CASSLGQGASGELFF
>NA|TRBJ2-5|NA|TRBV29-1
TGCAGCGTTGAAGTGACGGGCGGGGGCTTCCAAGAGACCCAGTACTTC
CSVEVTGGGFQETQYF
>NA|TRBJ1-1|few|TRBV7-9
TGTGCCAGCAGCTTGACCGCAACAGGGACGGCTGAAGCTTTCTTT
CASSLTATGTAEAFF
>TRBD2|TRBJ2-2|NA|TRBV19
TGTGCCAGTAGTAAACTAGCGGGGGTGCCCGGGGAGCTGTTTTTT
CASSKLAGVPGELFF
>NA|TRBJ1-4|NA|TRBV19
TGTGCCAGTAAGGGGATGGGGTCGGCAACTAATGAAAAACTGTTTTTT
CASKGMGSATNEKLFF
>TRBD2|TRBJ2-3|NA|TRBV10-3
TGTGCCATCGCTAGCGGGGGGGATTTCACAGATACGCAGTATTTT
CAIASGGDFTDTQYF
>TRBD1|TRBJ1-6|NA|TRBV7-6
TGTGCCAGCAGCTCCGGGACAGTGAATTCACCCCTCCACTTT
CASSSGTVNSPLHF
>NA|TRBJ2-1|NA|TRBV5-1
TGCGCCAGCAGCTCCGGGTTGGACAATGAGCAGTTCTTC
CASSSGLDNEQFF
>NA|TRBJ1-6|NA|TRBV5-6
TGTGCCAGCAGCTTGTCCCCGGACAGCAGTAATTCACCCCTCCACTTT
CASSLSPDSSNSPLHF